Listed below are T cell receptor beta chains from one sample, sequenced in a study of shared clonotypes between healthy human individuals. Libraries were prepared by immunoSEQ multiplex PCR; TCRdb keeps only in-frame clonotypes and omits some of them. The sample holds some 1,900,000 clones, about 94% seen once. Sequencing was done on a sample of naive CD8+ T cells sorted from blood. All receptors come from a man in his late teens or twenties in good health. CDR3s include the opening cysteine and the closing phenylalanine or tryptophan. The order of the fields is V gene, J gene, clone size, CDR3 length, D gene, CDR3 protein, CDR3 DNA. The D gene is left open where the match is weak. Clone size is shown for a subset of rows, as once, few, many or a class of expanded clone.

V gene: TRBV28; J gene: TRBJ1-5; clone size: once; CDR3 length: 15; D gene: TRBD1; CDR3 protein: CASSYRDRGNQPQHF; CDR3 DNA: TGTGCCAGCAGTTACCGGGACAGGGGCAATCAGCCCCAGCATTTT
V gene: TRBV11-2; J gene: TRBJ2-1; clone size: once; CDR3 length: 16; D gene: .; CDR3 protein: CASSTLSGTPSGEQFF; CDR3 DNA: TGTGCCAGCAGCACTCTATCCGGGACCCCAAGTGGTGAGCAGTTCTTC
V gene: TRBV7-9; J gene: TRBJ2-5; clone size: once; CDR3 length: 13; D gene: TRBD1; CDR3 protein: CASTTGTDETQYF; CDR3 DNA: TGTGCCAGCACCACCGGGACAGATGAGACCCAGTACTTC
V gene: TRBV14; J gene: TRBJ2-7; clone size: .; CDR3 length: 15; D gene: TRBD1; CDR3 protein: CASSWTGEGPYEQYF; CDR3 DNA: TGTGCCAGCAGTTGGACAGGGGAGGGGCCCTACGAGCAGTACTTC
V gene: TRBV19; J gene: TRBJ2-7; clone size: .; CDR3 length: 13; D gene: .; CDR3 protein: CASSTRFYHEQYF; CDR3 DNA: TGTGCCAGTAGTACGCGGTTTTACCACGAGCAGTACTTC
V gene: TRBV4-1; J gene: TRBJ2-7; clone size: .; CDR3 length: 14; D gene: .; CDR3 protein: CASSPQGIAYEQYF; CDR3 DNA: TGCGCCAGCAGCCCGCAGGGGATTGCCTACGAGCAGTACTTC
V gene: TRBV5-6; J gene: TRBJ2-7; clone size: .; CDR3 length: 15; D gene: TRBD2; CDR3 protein: CASSLRLAGFYEQYF; CDR3 DNA: TGTGCCAGCAGCTTAAGGCTAGCGGGATTTTACGAGCAGTACTTC
V gene: TRBV5-8; J gene: TRBJ1-3; clone size: .; CDR3 length: 16; D gene: TRBD1; CDR3 protein: CASSLAGGTVANTIYF; CDR3 DNA: TGTGCCAGCAGCTTGGCAGGCGGGACAGTTGCGAACACCATATATTTT
V gene: TRBV6-1; J gene: TRBJ1-4; clone size: .; CDR3 length: 15; D gene: TRBD1; CDR3 protein: CASILTGQGIEKLFF; CDR3 DNA: TGTGCCAGCATCTTAACGGGACAGGGGATTGAAAAACTGTTTTTT
V gene: TRBV5-4; J gene: TRBJ2-5; clone size: .; CDR3 length: 16; D gene: .; CDR3 protein: CASSLEGQRYQETQYF; CDR3 DNA: TGTGCCAGCAGCTTGGAAGGACAGCGCTACCAAGAGACCCAGTACTTC
V gene: TRBV28; J gene: TRBJ2-7; clone size: .; CDR3 length: 15; D gene: .; CDR3 protein: CASSYIAGQDFEQYF; CDR3 DNA: TGTGCCAGCAGTTACATCGCGGGCCAAGATTTCGAGCAGTACTTC
V gene: TRBV7-6; J gene: TRBJ2-7; clone size: .; CDR3 length: 16; D gene: TRBD2; CDR3 protein: CASSHPATSGGSEQYF; CDR3 DNA: TGTGCCAGCAGCCACCCTGCGACTAGCGGGGGGTCCGAGCAGTACTTC
V gene: TRBV11-2; J gene: TRBJ1-3; clone size: .; CDR3 length: 14; D gene: .; CDR3 protein: CASSLGGTGNTIYF; CDR3 DNA: TGTGCCAGCAGCCTAGGGGGGACTGGAAACACCATATATTTT
V gene: TRBV5-6; J gene: TRBJ2-7; clone size: .; CDR3 length: 14; D gene: .; CDR3 protein: CASSFSRAPYEQYF; CDR3 DNA: TGTGCCAGCAGCTTTAGTCGTGCACCCTACGAGCAGTACTTC
V gene: TRBV5-6; J gene: TRBJ2-7; clone size: .; CDR3 length: 14; D gene: .; CDR3 protein: CASSLALSSYEQYF; CDR3 DNA: TGTGCCAGCAGCTTGGCATTGAGCTCCTACGAGCAGTACTTC
V gene: TRBV13; J gene: TRBJ2-1; clone size: .; CDR3 length: 13; D gene: .; CDR3 protein: CASSLAGSNEQFF; CDR3 DNA: TGTGCCAGCAGCTTAGCGGGAAGCAATGAGCAGTTCTTC
V gene: TRBV7-9; J gene: TRBJ2-7; clone size: .; CDR3 length: 15; D gene: TRBD1; CDR3 protein: CASSFEDRGPYEQYF; CDR3 DNA: TGTGCCAGCAGCTTCGAGGACAGGGGTCCCTACGAGCAGTACTTC
V gene: TRBV6-5; J gene: TRBJ1-2; clone size: .; CDR3 length: 14; D gene: .; CDR3 protein: CASSYLPGYYGYTF; CDR3 DNA: TGTGCCAGCAGTTACCTACCGGGGTACTATGGCTACACCTTC
V gene: TRBV2; J gene: TRBJ2-7; clone size: .; CDR3 length: 15; D gene: .; CDR3 protein: CASSVWQGGSYEQYF; CDR3 DNA: TGTGCCAGCAGTGTATGGCAGGGGGGCTCCTACGAGCAGTACTTC
V gene: TRBV9; J gene: TRBJ2-7; clone size: .; CDR3 length: 13; D gene: .; CDR3 protein: CASSVMDGYEQYF; CDR3 DNA: TGTGCCAGCAGCGTAATGGATGGTTACGAGCAGTACTTC
V gene: TRBV7-9; J gene: TRBJ1-4; clone size: once; CDR3 length: 11; D gene: .; CDR3 protein: CASSANEKLFF; CDR3 DNA: TGTGCCAGCAGCGCCAATGAAAAACTGTTTTTT
V gene: TRBV27; J gene: TRBJ2-3; clone size: .; CDR3 length: 18; D gene: TRBD1; CDR3 protein: CASSPGQGFLDVTDTQYF; CDR3 DNA: TGTGCCAGCAGTCCTGGACAGGGTTTCCTAGATGTCACAGATACGCAGTATTTT
V gene: TRBV7-6; J gene: TRBJ1-2; clone size: few; CDR3 length: 13; D gene: TRBD1; CDR3 protein: CASSLGQDYGYTF; CDR3 DNA: TGTGCCAGCAGCCTGGGACAGGACTATGGCTACACCTTC
V gene: TRBV27; J gene: TRBJ1-2; clone size: .; CDR3 length: 15; D gene: TRBD1; CDR3 protein: CASSSPEGTGSILTF; CDR3 DNA: TGTGCCAGCAGTTCGCCGGAAGGGACAGGGTCGATTCTCACCTTC
V gene: TRBV7-9; J gene: TRBJ1-1; clone size: .; CDR3 length: 12; D gene: .; CDR3 protein: CASGAGYTEAFF; CDR3 DNA: TGTGCCAGCGGGGCGGGTTACACTGAAGCTTTCTTT
V gene: TRBV27; J gene: TRBJ2-7; clone size: .; CDR3 length: 14; D gene: TRBD2; CDR3 protein: CASSFHGLDYEQYF; CDR3 DNA: TGTGCCAGCAGTTTCCATGGACTAGACTACGAGCAGTACTTC
V gene: TRBV30; J gene: TRBJ1-6; clone size: .; CDR3 length: 19; D gene: TRBD1; CDR3 protein: CAWGNDPGAGGSYNSPLHF; CDR3 DNA: TGTGCCTGGGGGAATGACCCAGGGGCAGGGGGCTCCTATAATTCACCCCTCCACTTT
V gene: TRBV11-2; J gene: TRBJ2-5; clone size: .; CDR3 length: 16; D gene: .; CDR3 protein: CASSLVPTDSEETQYF; CDR3 DNA: TGTGCCAGCAGCTTAGTCCCAACCGACTCCGAAGAGACCCAGTACTTC
V gene: TRBV19; J gene: TRBJ2-7; clone size: .; CDR3 length: 16; D gene: .; CDR3 protein: CASTPPGGGAGDEQYF; CDR3 DNA: TGTGCCAGTACCCCCCCAGGCGGAGGGGCAGGGGACGAGCAGTACTTC
V gene: TRBV7-9; J gene: TRBJ2-3; clone size: .; CDR3 length: 14; D gene: .; CDR3 protein: CASTSWAGTDTQYF; CDR3 DNA: TGTGCCAGCACGTCCTGGGCCGGCACAGATACGCAGTATTTT
V gene: TRBV2; J gene: TRBJ1-6; clone size: .; CDR3 length: 16; D gene: .; CDR3 protein: CASSASSSSYNSPLHF; CDR3 DNA: TGTGCCAGCAGTGCCTCTTCCAGCTCCTATAATTCACCCCTCCACTTT
V gene: TRBV6-1; J gene: TRBJ2-2; clone size: once; CDR3 length: 15; D gene: .; CDR3 protein: CASSESRGGTGELFF; CDR3 DNA: TGTGCCAGCAGTGAATCCAGGGGGGGCACCGGGGAGCTGTTTTTT
V gene: TRBV4-3; J gene: TRBJ1-1; clone size: .; CDR3 length: 15; D gene: .; CDR3 protein: CASSQGVGSTTEAFF; CDR3 DNA: TGCGCCAGCAGCCAAGGAGTAGGGTCGACCACTGAAGCTTTCTTT
V gene: TRBV4-3; J gene: TRBJ1-6; clone size: once; CDR3 length: 16; D gene: .; CDR3 protein: CASSQDAGGWDSPLHF; CDR3 DNA: TGCGCCAGCAGCCAAGACGCCGGGGGCTGGGATTCACCCCTCCACTTT
V gene: TRBV7-2; J gene: TRBJ2-7; clone size: .; CDR3 length: 13; D gene: .; CDR3 protein: CASSLDGIDEQYF; CDR3 DNA: TGTGCCAGCAGCTTGGACGGTATCGACGAGCAGTACTTC
V gene: TRBV28; J gene: TRBJ2-7; clone size: .; CDR3 length: 15; D gene: TRBD1; CDR3 protein: CASSITGTGDYEQYF; CDR3 DNA: TGTGCCAGCAGTATCACCGGGACAGGGGACTACGAGCAGTACTTC
V gene: TRBV15; J gene: TRBJ2-7; clone size: .; CDR3 length: 13; D gene: .; CDR3 protein: CATSHRGSYEQYF; CDR3 DNA: TGTGCCACCAGCCACCGCGGATCCTACGAGCAGTACTTC
V gene: TRBV12-5; J gene: TRBJ2-7; clone size: .; CDR3 length: 16; D gene: .; CDR3 protein: CASGLGWGATFYEQYF; CDR3 DNA: TGTGCTAGTGGCCTGGGTTGGGGGGCGACCTTCTACGAGCAGTACTTC
V gene: TRBV4-1; J gene: TRBJ1-6; clone size: few; CDR3 length: 15; D gene: TRBD1; CDR3 protein: CASSHSGQGRSPLHF; CDR3 DNA: TGCGCCAGCAGCCACTCAGGACAGGGCCGCTCACCCCTCCACTTT
V gene: TRBV4-1; J gene: TRBJ2-7; clone size: .; CDR3 length: 14; D gene: .; CDR3 protein: CASSQVGSSYEQYF; CDR3 DNA: TGCGCCAGCAGCCAAGTGGGGTCATCCTACGAGCAGTACTTC
V gene: TRBV7-9; J gene: TRBJ2-3; clone size: .; CDR3 length: 9; D gene: .; CDR3 protein: CASSFPQYF; CDR3 DNA: TGTGCCAGCAGCTTTCCACAGTATTTT
V gene: TRBV5-6; J gene: TRBJ2-1; clone size: .; CDR3 length: 13; D gene: .; CDR3 protein: CASSLGDYNEQFF; CDR3 DNA: TGTGCCAGCAGCCTCGGGGATTACAATGAGCAGTTCTTC
V gene: TRBV27; J gene: TRBJ1-1; clone size: .; CDR3 length: 14; D gene: TRBD1; CDR3 protein: CASSPGQGFSEAFF; CDR3 DNA: TGTGCCAGCAGTCCGGGACAGGGATTTTCTGAAGCTTTCTTT
V gene: TRBV19; J gene: TRBJ1-1; clone size: .; CDR3 length: 14; D gene: .; CDR3 protein: CASSITLFNTEAFF; CDR3 DNA: TGTGCCAGTAGTATAACCCTTTTCAACACTGAAGCTTTCTTT
V gene: TRBV6-6; J gene: TRBJ2-7; clone size: .; CDR3 length: 16; D gene: TRBD2; CDR3 protein: CASSPLAARFLYEQYF; CDR3 DNA: TGTGCCAGCAGTCCACTAGCGGCCCGATTTTTGTACGAGCAGTACTTC
V gene: TRBV5-6; J gene: TRBJ1-6; clone size: .; CDR3 length: 14; D gene: .; CDR3 protein: CASQGGFYNSPLHF; CDR3 DNA: TGTGCCAGCCAGGGCGGATTCTATAATTCACCCCTCCACTTT
V gene: TRBV2; J gene: TRBJ1-1; clone size: few; CDR3 length: 14; D gene: .; CDR3 protein: CASIDGGGNTEAFF; CDR3 DNA: TGTGCCAGTATTGACGGGGGAGGGAACACTGAAGCTTTCTTT
V gene: TRBV5-6; J gene: TRBJ1-1; clone size: .; CDR3 length: 13; D gene: TRBD1; CDR3 protein: CASSAGTGGEAFF; CDR3 DNA: TGTGCCAGCAGCGCCGGGACAGGGGGTGAAGCTTTCTTT
V gene: TRBV7-9; J gene: TRBJ2-1; clone size: .; CDR3 length: 15; D gene: TRBD2; CDR3 protein: CASSSSGGARNEQFF; CDR3 DNA: TGTGCCAGCAGCTCTAGCGGGGGGGCGCGGAATGAGCAGTTCTTC
V gene: TRBV7-3; J gene: TRBJ2-1; clone size: .; CDR3 length: 13; D gene: .; CDR3 protein: CASSSQSGSEQFF; CDR3 DNA: TGTGCCAGCAGCTCGCAATCGGGCTCGGAGCAGTTCTTC
V gene: TRBV4-1; J gene: TRBJ2-7; clone size: .; CDR3 length: 15; D gene: .; CDR3 protein: CASSQGPGIPYEQYF; CDR3 DNA: TGCGCCAGCAGCCAAGGCCCAGGAATACCCTACGAGCAGTACTTC
V gene: TRBV30; J gene: TRBJ2-5; clone size: .; CDR3 length: 15; D gene: TRBD1; CDR3 protein: CAWSSGTGFQETQYF; CDR3 DNA: TGTGCCTGGAGTTCCGGGACAGGCTTCCAAGAGACCCAGTACTTC
V gene: TRBV13; J gene: TRBJ2-1; clone size: .; CDR3 length: 15; D gene: TRBD2; CDR3 protein: CASSATGTSVNEQFF; CDR3 DNA: TGTGCCAGCAGCGCCACCGGGACTAGCGTCAATGAGCAGTTCTTC
V gene: TRBV5-1; J gene: TRBJ2-7; clone size: once; CDR3 length: 14; D gene: TRBD2; CDR3 protein: CASSPGTSGYEQYF; CDR3 DNA: TGCGCCAGCAGCCCCGGGACTAGCGGTTACGAGCAGTACTTC
V gene: TRBV5-1; J gene: TRBJ1-6; clone size: .; CDR3 length: 14; D gene: TRBD1; CDR3 protein: CASSLTGINSPLHF; CDR3 DNA: TGCGCCAGCAGTTTGACAGGGATCAATTCACCCCTCCACTTT
V gene: TRBV11-2; J gene: TRBJ1-4; clone size: .; CDR3 length: 18; D gene: TRBD1; CDR3 protein: CASSLDERRGRGDEKLFF; CDR3 DNA: TGTGCCAGCAGCTTAGACGAAAGACGGGGCAGGGGGGATGAAAAACTGTTTTTT
V gene: TRBV4-3; J gene: TRBJ1-1; clone size: .; CDR3 length: 16; D gene: TRBD1; CDR3 protein: CASSPGTGVMNTEAFF; CDR3 DNA: TGCGCCAGCAGCCCCGGGACAGGGGTTATGAACACTGAAGCTTTCTTT
V gene: TRBV14; J gene: TRBJ1-1; clone size: .; CDR3 length: 15; D gene: .; CDR3 protein: CASSQAQGMNTEAFF; CDR3 DNA: TGTGCCAGCAGCCAAGCGCAGGGTATGAACACTGAAGCTTTCTTT
V gene: TRBV7-8; J gene: TRBJ2-7; clone size: .; CDR3 length: 14; D gene: .; CDR3 protein: CASSEGLGPYEQYF; CDR3 DNA: TGTGCCAGCAGCGAGGGGCTCGGGCCCTACGAGCAGTACTTC
V gene: TRBV7-9; J gene: TRBJ2-7; clone size: .; CDR3 length: 15; D gene: .; CDR3 protein: CASSSPIGFSYEQYF; CDR3 DNA: TGTGCCAGCAGCTCCCCGATTGGTTTCTCCTACGAGCAGTACTTC